Listed here are 9 T cell receptor beta chains from one sample, sequenced in a study of blood T cell repertoires in COVID-19. TCRdb's table, derived via immunoSEQ multiplex PCR, lists solely in-frame clones and lacks some. In the table there are 250,000 or so clones, 80% to 90% of which are singletons. The sample consisted of PBMCs or T cells enriched from blood (not recorded which). Receptor source: a woman aged 40 to 50 who had been exposed to COVID-19.

The chain carries TRBV27 and TRBJ1-2; TRBD1 is a possible D gene (5 bases). Germline V gives CDR1 MNHEY, CDR2 SMNVEV (reference sequence). The CDR3 is 16 residues long. Trimming took 8 bases from V and 2 from J, leaving 21 bases between them. The CDR3 DNA is TGTGCCAGCGCACCGGCGCAGGGCAGTTGGAACTATGGCTACACCTTC. This sequence encodes CASAPAQGSWNYGYTF.

The chain joins TRBV19 to TRBJ1-6, with D uncertain. V was pared by 6 bases and J by 0 bases, with 15 bases between. CDR3 size: 17 residues. CDR1 is LNHDA and CDR2 is SQIVND in the germline V gene (reference sequence). As DNA, the CDR3 is TGTGCCAGTAGCGGACTTGTGGCATACTCCTATAATTCACCCCTCCACTTT. Its translation: CASSGLVAYSYNSPLHF.

This chain links TRBV28 with TRBJ1-2; 10 bases agree with TRBD1. The CDR3 length is 14 residues. V shed 6 bases and J 2 bases; nucleotides not matched to a gene: 3. Germline lookup yields CDR1 MDHEN and CDR2 SYDVKM. Written as DNA, the CDR3 is TGTGCCAGCAGACGGGACAGGGGAAACTATGGCTACACCTTC. Translation: CASRRDRGNYGYTF.

Points on this clone: This CDR3 is also generated by other DNA sequences in the sample. The chain is built from TRBV9 and TRBJ1-2; perhaps TRBD1 as D (6 bases). The CDR3 totals 13 residues. Trimming left V 2 bases short and J 2 bases short, with 7 bases between. CDR1 and CDR2 (germline): SGDLS, YYNGEE. This CDR3 reads CASSVTGNYGYTF. CDR3 sequence (DNA): TGTGCCAGCAGCGTCACAGGGAACTATGGCTACACCTTC.

This sequence joins TRBV15 and TRBJ2-1; TRBD2 is a possible D gene (5 bases). With 6 bases removed from V and 8 bases from J, the gap between germline ends came to 17 bases. The V gene's germline CDR1 is LNHNV and CDR2 YYDKDF (reference sequence). The CDR3 consists of 14 residues. Written as DNA, the CDR3 is TGTGCCACCAGGCTCGGGGATCTACGCGATGAGCAGTTCTTC. Residues: CATRLGDLRDEQFF.

This clone was seen once. CDR3 protein: CASSYADTDYGYTF. For the CDR3, the DNA is TGTGCCAGCAGTTACGCTGACACGGACTATGGCTACACCTTC. The chain has TRBV6-5 and TRBJ1-2; no definite D call. CDR1 is MNHEY, CDR2 SVGAGI, per germline. V lost 2 bases to trimming and J lost 3 bases, with 10 bases between them. This CDR3 is 14 amino acids long.

V is TRBV7-8 and J is TRBJ1-4, with D tentatively TRBD1 (5 bases). The CDR3 spans 18 residues. The germline gives CDR1 SGHVS, CDR2 FQNEAQ. Trimming removed 2 bases from V and 8 bases from J, with 24 bases in between. CDR3 coding DNA: TGTGCCAGCAGCTTACGGGCAGGGCCGGATCCGAGAAGGGAAAAACTGTTTTTT. It codes for CASSLRAGPDPRREKLFF.

As DNA, the CDR3 is TGTGCCAGCAATGGGGGGACCCTTGAGCAGTACTTC. Protein sequence: CASNGGTLEQYF. The gene calls are TRBV28 and TRBJ2-7; D is possibly TRBD2 (6 bases). CDR3 size: 12 residues. The germline V gene has CDR1 MDHEN and CDR2 SYDVKM. Trimming stripped 7 bases from V and 7 bases from J, with 14 bases between.

The chain links TRBV25-1 to TRBJ1-1; a weak D match, TRBD1 (5 bases). Germline V gene lookup returns CDR1 MGHDK and CDR2 SYGVNS. This CDR3 region has 12 residues. V was trimmed by 7 bases and J by 5 bases, leaving 11 bases between them. CDR3 region: CASTQGGTEAFF. The CDR3, as DNA: TGTGCCAGCACCCAGGGAGGGACTGAAGCTTTCTTT.